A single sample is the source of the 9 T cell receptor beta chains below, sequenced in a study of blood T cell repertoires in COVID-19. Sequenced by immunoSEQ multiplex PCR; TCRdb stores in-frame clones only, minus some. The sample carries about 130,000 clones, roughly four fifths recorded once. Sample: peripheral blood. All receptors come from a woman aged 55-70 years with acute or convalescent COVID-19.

CDR3 sequence (DNA): TGCGCCAGCAGCCTACGGACAGAGTTAGTTCTGTATGGCTACACCTTC. This encodes CASSLRTELVLYGYTF. The chain employs TRBV4-1 and TRBJ1-2, with D tentatively TRBD1 (6 bases). V was clipped by 4 bases and J by 5 bases, with 20 bases between them. The CDR3 is 16 residues long. Germline lookup yields CDR1 MGHRA and CDR2 YSYEKL.

The DNA of the CDR3 is TGCGCCAGCAGCCCTCTGACGGCGCGGGGCACTGAAGCTTTCTTT. It specifies CASSPLTARGTEAFF. V is TRBV5-1 and J is TRBJ1-1; D gene ambiguous. Trimming shortened V by 4 bases and J by 4 bases, and 17 bases separated the two germline ends. The CDR3 contains 15 residues. Germline CDR1 reads SGHRS; CDR2 reads YFSETQ. Based on the CDR3 plus reference TRBV5-1 and TRBJ1-1, the full variable domain is KAGVTQTPRYLIKTRGQQVTLSCSPISGHRSVSWYQQTPGQGLQFLFEYFSETQRNKGNFPGRFSGRQFSNSRSEMNVSTLELGDSALYLCASSPLTARGTEAFFGQGTRLTVV.

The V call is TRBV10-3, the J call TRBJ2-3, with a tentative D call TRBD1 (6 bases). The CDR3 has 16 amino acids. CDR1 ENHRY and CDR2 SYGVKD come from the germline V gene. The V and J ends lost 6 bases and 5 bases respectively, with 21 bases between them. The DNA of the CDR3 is TGTGCCATCAGCTCTGGGGGCTTCGGTACCGGAGATACGCAGTATTTT. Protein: CAISSGGFGTGDTQYF.

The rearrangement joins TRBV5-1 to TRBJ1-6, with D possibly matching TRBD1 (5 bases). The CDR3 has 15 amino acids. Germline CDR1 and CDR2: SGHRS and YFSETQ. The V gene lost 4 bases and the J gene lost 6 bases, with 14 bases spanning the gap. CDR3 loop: CASSVQGMSNSPLHF. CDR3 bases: TGCGCCAGCAGCGTTCAGGGAATGAGTAATTCACCCCTCCACTTT.

CDR3 loop: CASRGAATGGLKPQHF. CDR3 nucleotides: TGTGCCAGCAGGGGTGCGGCGACAGGGGGTTTAAAGCCCCAGCATTTT. This rearrangement joins TRBV2 to TRBJ1-5; 9 nucleotides match TRBD1. In germline, CDR1 is SNHLY, CDR2 FYNNEI. V shed 6 bases, J shed 8 bases, and the junction held 14 bases outside the gene matches. The CDR3 has 16 residues.

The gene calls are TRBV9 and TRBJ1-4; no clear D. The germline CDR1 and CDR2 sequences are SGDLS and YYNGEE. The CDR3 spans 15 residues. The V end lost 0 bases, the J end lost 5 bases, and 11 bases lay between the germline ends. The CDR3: CASSVGPQENEKLFF. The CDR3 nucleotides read TGTGCCAGCAGCGTAGGTCCCCAGGAAAATGAAAAACTGTTTTTT.

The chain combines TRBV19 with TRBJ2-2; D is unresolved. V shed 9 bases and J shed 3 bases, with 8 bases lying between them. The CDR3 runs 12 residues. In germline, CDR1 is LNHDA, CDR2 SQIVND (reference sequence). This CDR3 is CASHRYTGELFF. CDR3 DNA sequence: TGTGCCAGCCACAGATACACCGGGGAGCTGTTTTTT.

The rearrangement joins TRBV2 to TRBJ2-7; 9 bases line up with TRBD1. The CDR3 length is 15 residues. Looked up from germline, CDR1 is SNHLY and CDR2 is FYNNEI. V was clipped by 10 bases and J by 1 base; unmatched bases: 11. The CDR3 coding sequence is TGTGCCACCACACCAAGGACAGGGGTGTCCTACGAGCAGTACTTC. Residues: CATTPRTGVSYEQYF.

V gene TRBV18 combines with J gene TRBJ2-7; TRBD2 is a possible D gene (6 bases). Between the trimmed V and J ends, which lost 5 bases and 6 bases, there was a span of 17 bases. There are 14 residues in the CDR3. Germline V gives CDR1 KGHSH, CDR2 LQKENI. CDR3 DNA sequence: TGTGCCAGCTCATCCCGGGACTCTCCAGGCGAGCAGTACGTC. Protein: CASSSRDSPGEQYV.